This T cell receptor beta chain was sequenced in a study of breast tumors, draining lymph nodes, adjacent tissues. Study findings and constraints: Tumors had less TCR diversity than lymph nodes, more than nontumor tissue.

In its sample, this clonotype was seen many times. What it binds is unknown. The lymph nodes were axillary draining lymph nodes from breast cancer patients. MiXCR, run by TCRdb on the multiplex PCR reads, gives a single entry per CDR3 protein. The sample has approximately 130,000 distinct CDR3 sequences, 20% to 25% seen once. This CDR3 has 15 residues. V lost 2 bases, J lost 0 bases, and 10 bases lay in between. The germline V gene encodes CDR1 SGHDT and CDR2 YYEEEE. Sequencing was performed on axillary lymph node tissue. The source is a female donor with breast cancer. Some clones in this sample may be carry-over from other donors' samples. V usage is TRBV5-6 and J usage is TRBJ2-3; maybe TRBD2 (6 bases). This CDR3 reads CASSFLGGSTDTQYF. In DNA, the CDR3 is TGTGCCAGCAGCTTCCTCGGGGGTAGCACAGATACGCAGTATTTT.